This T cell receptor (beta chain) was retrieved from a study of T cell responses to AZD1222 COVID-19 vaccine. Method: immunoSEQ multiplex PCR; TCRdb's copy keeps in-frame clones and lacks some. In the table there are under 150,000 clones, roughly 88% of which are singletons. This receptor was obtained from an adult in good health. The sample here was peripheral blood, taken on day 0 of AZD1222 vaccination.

The CDR3 DNA reads TGTGCCAGCAGCCAAACCTTAGGAACGTCTGGAAACACCATATATTTT. Amino acid sequence: CASSQTLGTSGNTIYF. J is TRBJ1-3 and V is TRBV3-1 (or the pseudogene TRBV3-2); D gene uncertain. V lost 2 bases and J lost 1, with 12 bases in between. The CDR3 spans 16 residues. CDR1 is LGHDT and CDR2 is YNNKEL in the germline V gene (reference sequence).